A selection of T cell receptor beta chains follows, all from one sample in a study of blood T cell repertoires in COVID-19. Libraries were prepared by immunoSEQ multiplex PCR; TCRdb keeps only in-frame clonotypes and omits some of them. This sample carries 250,000 to 300,000 clones, 90% to 95% of them seen once, and the ten largest clones take roughly 1.2%. The source material was PBMCs or T cells enriched from blood (not recorded which). These receptor sequences come from a human donor in a cohort exposed to, infected with or recovered from COVID-19 (not recorded which). The donor label of this sample is uncertain. CDR3s include the opening cysteine and the closing phenylalanine or tryptophan. D genes are given only for firm matches. Only some rows state a clone size, as once, few, many or a class for expanded clones.

v_call	clone_size	j_call	d_call	cdr3_aa	cdr3_nt
TRBV7-2	NA	TRBJ1-6	NA	CASSSQGKSSPLHF	TGTGCCAGCAGCTCACAGGGCAAGAGTTCACCCCTCCACTTT
TRBV6-4	NA	TRBJ2-1	NA	CASSDGARSNEQFF	TGTGCCAGCAGTGACGGGGCGAGGTCCAATGAGCAGTTCTTC
TRBV19	NA	TRBJ1-3	TRBD1	CASTTGVGNTIYF	TGTGCCAGTACAACAGGGGTAGGAAACACCATATATTTT
TRBV19	NA	TRBJ1-5	TRBD1	CASSLRQGSLHF	TGTGCCAGTAGTCTCCGACAGGGCTCTCTGCATTTT
TRBV5-4	NA	TRBJ2-7	TRBD1	CASSQKRTGGGEQYF	TGTGCCAGCAGCCAGAAGAGGACAGGGGGCGGCGAGCAGTACTTC
TRBV7-8	few	TRBJ1-1	NA	CASSSPREGTEAFF	TGTGCCAGCAGCTCACCGAGGGAGGGCACTGAAGCTTTCTTT
TRBV3-1/TRBV3-2	NA	TRBJ2-1	NA	CASSLSGSGYNEQFF	TGTGCCAGCAGCCTATCCGGATCCGGGTACAATGAGCAGTTCTTC
TRBV19	NA	TRBJ2-1	TRBD2	CARLTSGEVKGPYNEQFF	TGTGCCAGGTTGACTAGCGGGGAAGTGAAGGGGCCCTACAATGAGCAGTTCTTC
TRBV13	NA	TRBJ1-1	NA	CASSLGWSGNTEAFF	TGTGCCAGCAGCTTAGGTTGGAGTGGGAACACTGAAGCTTTCTTT
TRBV14	NA	TRBJ1-1	NA	CASSQGNSREAFF	TGTGCCAGCAGCCAAGGAAACAGCCGTGAAGCTTTCTTT
TRBV5-1	NA	TRBJ2-1	NA	CASSPGEWGNEQFF	TGCGCCAGCAGCCCAGGGGAATGGGGCAATGAGCAGTTCTTC
TRBV11-2	NA	TRBJ1-2	NA	CASSGGNYGYTF	TGTGCCAGCAGCGGAGGGAACTATGGCTACACCTTC
TRBV5-4	once	TRBJ1-6	TRBD1	CASSLGQGNSPLHF	TGTGCCAGCAGCTTGGGACAGGGGAATTCACCCCTCCACTTT
TRBV28	NA	TRBJ2-7	NA	CASSFQAVSYEQYF	TGTGCCAGCAGTTTTCAGGCAGTATCCTACGAGCAGTACTTC
TRBV5-4	NA	TRBJ2-1	TRBD1	CASSRGQGSYNEQFF	TGTGCCAGCAGCAGAGGACAGGGCTCATACAATGAGCAGTTCTTC
TRBV18	NA	TRBJ2-5	NA	CASSSSPGETQYF	TGTGCCAGCTCATCTAGTCCCGGAGAGACCCAGTACTTC
TRBV7-3	once	TRBJ2-6	TRBD1	CASSSRQGAEVLTF	TGTGCCAGCAGCTCTAGACAGGGGGCAGAAGTCCTGACTTTC
TRBV19	NA	TRBJ1-1	TRBD1	CASRDPGGSETEAFF	TGTGCCAGTAGGGACCCAGGGGGATCGGAAACTGAAGCTTTCTTT
TRBV7-9	few	TRBJ1-1	TRBD1	CANIGTGLDTEAFF	TGTGCCAACATCGGGACAGGATTGGACACTGAAGCTTTCTTT
TRBV5-6	NA	TRBJ1-2	TRBD1	CASSEGQGAQYGYTF	TGTGCCAGCAGCGAGGGGCAGGGGGCACAATATGGCTACACCTTC
TRBV11-1	NA	TRBJ2-4	NA	CASSASRGNIQYF	TGTGCCAGCTCGGCGTCCCGGGGAAACATTCAGTACTTC
TRBV9	NA	TRBJ1-1	NA	CASSVAVLGTEAFF	TGTGCCAGCAGCGTAGCGGTACTAGGCACTGAAGCTTTCTTT
TRBV24-1	once	TRBJ1-2	NA	CATSGRRGNYGYTF	TGTGCCACCAGTGGTCGCAGGGGTAACTATGGCTACACCTTC
TRBV20-1	NA	TRBJ1-6	NA	CSAYDRTTLHF	TGCAGTGCTTATGACAGGACCACCCTCCACTTT
TRBV24-1	NA	TRBJ1-1	NA	CATSDRGRTEAFF	TGTGCCACCAGTGACCGCGGGAGGACTGAAGCTTTCTTT
TRBV25-1	NA	TRBJ1-4	NA	CASSEVLGGNEKLFF	TGTGCCAGCAGTGAGGTATTGGGGGGTAATGAAAAACTGTTTTTT
TRBV5-1	NA	TRBJ2-3	TRBD2	CASSLGLVLGTDTQYF	TGCGCCAGCAGCCTCGGACTAGTCCTTGGCACAGATACGCAGTATTTT
TRBV5-1	NA	TRBJ1-2	TRBD1	CASSLWDRGGYTF	TGCGCCAGCAGCTTGTGGGACAGGGGAGGCTACACCTTC
TRBV6-5	NA	TRBJ1-1	NA	CASSYSTGFTEAFF	TGTGCCAGCAGTTACTCGACGGGGTTCACTGAAGCTTTCTTT
TRBV5-4	NA	TRBJ2-3	NA	CASSLVGGSTDTQYF	TGTGCCAGCAGCTTGGTTGGGGGGTCCACAGATACGCAGTATTTT
TRBV5-8	once	TRBJ2-3	NA	CASSWQVDTQYF	TGTGCCAGCAGCTGGCAGGTAGATACGCAGTATTTT
TRBV29-1	NA	TRBJ1-4	NA	CSVLREEKLFF	TGCAGCGTTTTAAGAGAAGAAAAACTGTTTTTT
TRBV2	NA	TRBJ2-5	TRBD1	CASNQGALSETQYF	TGTGCCAGCAACCAGGGGGCCTTATCGGAGACCCAGTACTTC
TRBV19	once	TRBJ2-5	TRBD2	CASSIRSGGAGVGETQYF	TGTGCCAGTAGTATACGCAGCGGGGGGGCCGGGGTTGGAGAGACCCAGTACTTC
TRBV4-2	NA	TRBJ2-2	NA	CASSPRSGELFF	TGTGCCAGCAGCCCTCGGTCCGGGGAGCTGTTTTTT
TRBV30	NA	TRBJ1-5	NA	CAWRPRGGGQPQHF	TGTGCCTGGAGGCCCCGGGGGGGAGGACAGCCCCAGCATTTT
TRBV5-1	NA	TRBJ1-3	TRBD1	CASSLTGRTKSSGNTIYF	TGCGCCAGCAGCCTGACAGGGCGGACTAAGAGCTCTGGAAACACCATATATTTT
TRBV3-1/TRBV3-2	NA	TRBJ2-7	NA	CASSQVSEGPYEQYF	TGTGCCAGCAGCCAAGTGTCGGAGGGCCCCTACGAGCAGTACTTC
TRBV27	NA	TRBJ2-3	TRBD2	CASSSGTSAPRTDTQYF	TGTGCCAGCAGCTCCGGGACTAGCGCCCCTCGCACAGATACGCAGTATTTT
TRBV6-5	NA	TRBJ1-4	NA	CASRMGRERGEKLFF	TGTGCCAGCCGTATGGGGAGGGAACGTGGTGAAAAACTGTTTTTT
TRBV5-6	NA	TRBJ1-1	TRBD1	CASSLFGTAEAFF	TGTGCCAGCAGCTTGTTCGGGACAGCTGAAGCTTTCTTT
TRBV2	NA	TRBJ2-7	NA	CASSALAGGRWYF	TGTGCCAGCAGTGCCCTCGCAGGAGGGAGGTGGTACTTC
TRBV2	NA	TRBJ1-2	NA	CASKEGGYTF	TGTGCCAGCAAGGAGGGCGGCTACACCTTC